This passage covers 23 T cell receptor beta chains from one sample sequenced in a study of STAT5B mutations in CD4+ large granular lymphocyte leukemia. Measured with immunoSEQ multiplex PCR; TCRdb has only the in-frame clones, and not every one. The data hold over 25,000 clones, with around four fifths observed a single time. Sequencing was carried out using CD4+ T cells from blood buffy coats. These receptors originate from a human donor in good health.

The rearrangement joins TRBV7-8 to TRBJ2-5; no clear D gene. Germline lookup yields CDR1 SGHVS and CDR2 FQNEAQ. Trimming cost V 5 bases and J 1 base, with 11 bases left between them. The CDR3 length is 14 residues. The DNA for the CDR3 is TGTGCCAGCAGCCTTCCCCGAGTCCAAGAGACCCAGTACTTC. Amino acid sequence: CASSLPRVQETQYF.

The chain combines TRBV15 with TRBJ1-6; no definite D call. This CDR3 comprises 13 residues. CDR1 LNHNV and CDR2 YYDKDF come from the germline V gene (reference sequence). V shed 0 bases and J shed 9 bases, with 6 bases lying between them. DNA of the CDR3: TGTGCCACCAGCAGAGAGGTCAGTTCACCCCTCCACTTT. It codes for CATSREVSSPLHF.

The chain joins TRBV18 to TRBJ2-1; D remains unclear. The length of the CDR3 is 14 residues. Germline CDR1 reads KGHSH; CDR2 reads LQKENI. Trimming took 3 bases from V and 0 from J, leaving 6 bases between them. The CDR3 DNA reads TGTGCCAGCTCACCCAACTACTCCTACAATGAGCAGTTCTTC. Translation: CASSPNYSYNEQFF.

The table lists this clone with a count of one. The J gene is TRBJ1-4, the V gene TRBV19; D may be TRBD1 (5 bases). The germline V gene encodes CDR1 LNHDA and CDR2 SQIVND (reference sequence). V lost 7 bases to trimming and J lost 11 bases, with 11 bases between them. The CDR3 is 11 residues long. CDR3 in DNA: TGTGCCAGTACCCCGGGGCAGAAACTGTTTTTT. This encodes CASTPGQKLFF.

The rearrangement links TRBV28 to TRBJ2-7; tentative D call: TRBD2 (6 bases). The V gene lost 7 bases and the J gene lost 4 bases, with 14 bases spanning the gap. Looked up from germline, CDR1 is MDHEN and CDR2 is SYDVKM. The CDR3 sequence is 13 residues long. CDR3 loop: CASKPQREYEQYF. DNA for the CDR3: TGTGCCAGCAAACCACAACGGGAGTACGAGCAGTACTTC. Full variable domain (missing parts from reference TRBV28 and TRBJ2-7): DVKVTQSSRYLVKRTGEKVFLECVQDMDHENMFWYRQDPGLGLRLIYFSYDVKMKEKGDIPEGYSVSREKKERFSLILESASTNQTSMYLCASKPQREYEQYFGPGTRLTVT.

The chain links TRBV4-1 to TRBJ1-5; D perhaps matches TRBD1 (5 bases). The germline V gene encodes CDR1 MGHRA and CDR2 YSYEKL. The V end was cut by 1 base, the J end by 3 bases, with 13 bases between. The CDR3 sequence is 16 residues long. The CDR3 nucleotides read TGCGCCAGCAGCCAAGCCCCCGGGACTTACAATCAGCCCCAGCATTTT. Amino acids: CASSQAPGTYNQPQHF.

This chain joins TRBV7-9 and TRBJ2-1; 7 nucleotides agree with TRBD2. The V gene's germline CDR1 is SEHNR and CDR2 FQNEAQ (reference sequence). The CDR3 length is 15 residues. With 2 bases clipped from V and 10 bases from J, the junction kept 11 bases outside the gene matches. CDR3 sequence: CASSLRGGSPLEQFF. The CDR3 DNA is TGTGCCAGCAGCTTACGAGGCGGGAGCCCTCTCGAGCAGTTCTTC.

The chain employs TRBV5-1 and TRBJ1-5; a weak D match, TRBD1 (5 bases). V lost 4 bases to trimming and J lost 5 bases, with 10 bases between them. The CDR3 has 13 amino acids. CDR1 is SGHRS, CDR2 YFSETQ, per germline. The CDR3 DNA sequence: TGCGCCAGCAGCCCACAGGCCGATCAGCCCCAGCATTTT. This gives the protein CASSPQADQPQHF.

The V call is TRBV7-2, the J call TRBJ1-6; D call uncertain. The CDR3 is made up of 12 amino acids. V was shortened by 2 bases and J by 7 bases, with 3 bases between the two germline ends. The germline gives CDR1 SGHTA, CDR2 FQGNSA. This CDR3 is CASSLQNSPLHF. CDR3 nucleotides: TGTGCCAGCAGCTTACAGAATTCACCCCTCCACTTT.

This clone was detected only once. In DNA form, the CDR3 reads TGTGCCAGCAGTGAAGCCCTACAGGCCATCTACAATGAGCAGTTCTTC. Protein sequence: CASSEALQAIYNEQFF. This chain uses TRBV6-1 with TRBJ2-1; the D gene is possibly TRBD1 (5 bases). Germline V gene sequence: CDR1 MNHNS, CDR2 SASEGT. CDR3 length: 16 residues. V was cut by 0 bases and J by 3 bases, with 12 bases left in between.

The V and J genes are TRBV4-2 and TRBJ2-7; 10 bases fit TRBD2. J gave up 6 bases and V 1 base, and 6 bases lay outside the gene matches. The CDR3 sequence is 15 residues long. In germline, CDR1 is LGHNA, CDR2 YNFKEQ. CDR3 residues: CASSQVFLAGVEQYF. The CDR3 bases are TGTGCCAGCAGCCAAGTATTCCTAGCGGGAGTCGAGCAGTACTTC.

CDR3 DNA sequence: TGTGCCAGCAGGGTGGGCAATCAGCCCCAGCATTTT. Translated, it gives CASRVGNQPQHF. The V call is TRBV28, the J call TRBJ1-5; D remains ambiguous. Trimming took off 6 bases at V and 2 bases at J, with 5 bases between the two ends. This CDR3 comprises 12 residues. The V gene's germline CDR1 is MDHEN and CDR2 SYDVKM.

The chain employs TRBV27 and TRBJ2-1, with TRBD2 identical over 8 bases. The CDR3 spans 15 residues. V dropped 3 bases and J dropped 4; count of bases not matched to a gene: 5. Per the germline V gene, CDR1 is MNHEY and CDR2 is SMNVEV (reference sequence). CDR3 coding DNA: TGTGCCAGCAGTTTGGGACTAGAGTTATACAATGAGCAGTTCTTC. Translated, it gives CASSLGLELYNEQFF.

The genes are TRBV9 and TRBJ1-1, with TRBD1 as a possible D gene (5 bases). Germline V CDR1 and CDR2: SGDLS, YYNGEE. V lost 1 base to trimming and J lost 3 bases, with 13 bases between them. This CDR3 has 15 amino acids. The CDR3 bases are TGTGCCAGCAGCGTAATCCCGGGGCCGGACACTGAAGCTTTCTTT. This codes for CASSVIPGPDTEAFF.

This chain links TRBV30 with TRBJ2-5, with 10 nucleotides matching TRBD2. The CDR3 is made up of 15 amino acids. CDR1 and CDR2 (germline): GTSNPN, SVGIG (reference sequence). The junction had 5 bases not matched to a gene; V was cut back by 0 bases and J by 4 bases. CDR3: CAWSVGLAGVETQYF. CDR3 bases: TGTGCCTGGAGTGTAGGGCTAGCGGGAGTAGAGACCCAGTACTTC.

The chain joins TRBV6-1 to TRBJ2-7; weak D call: TRBD2 (6 bases). CDR3 length: 15 amino acids. Trimming removed 11 bases from V and 6 bases from J, with 26 bases in between. In germline, CDR1 is MNHNS, CDR2 SASEGT. The CDR3 reads CAPLGGIPPSGEQYF. CDR3 nucleotides: TGTGCCCCCCTGGGCGGGATCCCCCCTTCCGGCGAGCAGTACTTC.

This chain joins TRBV9 and TRBJ2-6; no definite D call. Trimming removed 3 bases from V and 0 bases from J, with 10 bases in between. The CDR3 length is 16 residues. CDR1 SGDLS and CDR2 YYNGEE come from the germline V gene. The CDR3 is CASSALFSSGANVLTF. In DNA, the CDR3 is TGTGCCAGCAGCGCTCTCTTTTCCTCTGGGGCCAACGTCCTGACTTTC. Full variable domain (outside the CDR3, taken from reference TRBV9 and TRBJ2-6): DSGVTQTPKHLITATGQRVTLRCSPRSGDLSVYWYQQSLDQGLQFLIQYYNGEERAKGNILERFSAQQFPDLHSELNLSSLELGDSALYFCASSALFSSGANVLTFGAGSRLTVL.

The CDR3 DNA reads as TGTGCCAGCACTTCCCCCGGGACAGGGGGCGCCGATGAGCAGTTCTTC. Translating it yields CASTSPGTGGADEQFF. The chain joins TRBV28 to TRBJ2-1; 12 bases fit TRBD1. The CDR3 is 16 residues long. V shed 7 bases, J shed 8 bases, and the junction held 12 bases outside the gene matches. Germline CDR1 is MDHEN and CDR2 is SYDVKM.

The rearrangement joins TRBV29-1 to TRBJ2-2; D not resolved. The CDR3 sequence is 11 residues long. V lost 4 bases and J 3 bases, leaving 3 bases between the germline ends. Per the germline V gene, CDR1 is SQVTM and CDR2 is ANQGSEA. The CDR3 nucleotides read TGCAGCGTTGGTGACACCGGGGAGCTGTTTTTT. It codes for CSVGDTGELFF.

The rearrangement links TRBV18 to TRBJ2-7; D gene uncertain. V lost 2 bases and J lost 2, with 7 bases in between. The CDR3 is 13 residues long. Germline V gene sequence: CDR1 KGHSH, CDR2 LQKENI. CDR3 coding DNA: TGTGCCAGCTCACCAGGGTTCGCCTACGAGCAGTACTTC. The encoded protein is CASSPGFAYEQYF.

The chain has TRBV27 and TRBJ2-7; D possibly matches TRBD1 or TRBD2 (5 bases each). Germline V CDR1 and CDR2: MNHEY, SMNVEV (reference sequence). V lost 3 bases to trimming and J lost 5 bases, with 14 bases between them. The CDR3 contains 14 residues. CDR3 nucleotides: TGTGCCAGCAGTTTCCTGGGGCCGGGAAACGAGCAGTACTTC. Its translation: CASSFLGPGNEQYF.

The chain carries TRBV29-1 and TRBJ2-7, with TRBD2 as a possible D gene (6 bases). CDR1 is SQVTM, CDR2 ANQGSEA, per germline. The CDR3 runs 16 residues. Trimming cost V 0 bases and J 4 bases, with 19 bases left between them. The CDR3 spells CSVEDLQGCGVYEQYF. CDR3 nucleotides: TGCAGCGTTGAAGATCTCCAGGGATGCGGGGTGTACGAGCAGTACTTC.

This clone was observed a few times. The chain links TRBV19 to TRBJ1-1; possible D gene TRBD1, 5 bases. The CDR3 is made up of 14 amino acids. V shed 7 bases and J shed 3 bases, with 15 bases lying between them. CDR1 and CDR2 (germline): LNHDA, SQIVND (reference sequence). CDR3: CASIRAISDTEAFF. DNA for the CDR3: TGTGCCAGTATCAGGGCTATTTCGGACACTGAAGCTTTCTTT.